The T cell receptor beta chain under discussion was sequenced for a study of blood T cells in healthy people across ages. Study-level information: Template switching captured about one barcoded beta molecule per two T cells.

This clonotype came up a few times. The antigen is undetermined. Study-wide results and limits: Higher diversity, along with more naive CD4+ cells, distinguished long-lived donors from aged donors.

Using a J-beta primer mix together with a sample-barcoded 5' primer, a second PCR was run for roughly 7 to 12 cycles. Via MiXCR, TCRdb re-called the 5' RACE reads, giving one row per CDR3 protein. The sample contains around 800,000 distinct CDR3 sequences, 55% to 65% of which appear only once. Healthy Caucasian individuals from Russia aged about 6 to 95 were enrolled as donors. Per sample, no less than 6 micrograms of total RNA were extracted. CDR3 length equals 17 residues. The rearrangement joins TRBV21-1 to TRBJ2-1; the tabulated D call, TRBD2, remains unverified against the DNA. TRBV21-1 is a pseudogene segment. The receptor's source is a man in his thirties or forties in good health. Source material: blood. CDR3 in DNA: TGTGCCAGCAGCAAAGGTCGAAGGCTAGCGGGGGGGAGTGAGCAGTTCTTC. Amino acid sequence: CASSKGRRLAGGSEQFF.